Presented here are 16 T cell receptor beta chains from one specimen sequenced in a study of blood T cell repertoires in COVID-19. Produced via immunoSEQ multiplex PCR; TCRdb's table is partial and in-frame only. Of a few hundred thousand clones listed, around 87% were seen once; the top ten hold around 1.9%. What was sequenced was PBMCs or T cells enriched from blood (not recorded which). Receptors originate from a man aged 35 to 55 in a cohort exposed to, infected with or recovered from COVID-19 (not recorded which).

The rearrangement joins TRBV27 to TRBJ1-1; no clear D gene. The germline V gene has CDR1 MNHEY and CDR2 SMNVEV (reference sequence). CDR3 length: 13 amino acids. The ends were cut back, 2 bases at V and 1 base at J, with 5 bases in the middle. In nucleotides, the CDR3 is TGTGCCAGCAGTTTAAAGAGGAACACTGAAGCTTTCTTT. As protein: CASSLKRNTEAFF.

The CDR3 is CASSTFPGQGSQPQHF. CDR3 nucleotides: TGTGCCAGCAGTACCTTTCCGGGACAGGGGAGCCAGCCCCAGCATTTT. V usage is TRBV28 and J usage is TRBJ1-5; 10 nucleotides match TRBD1. The CDR3 contains 16 residues. Germline V gene lookup returns CDR1 MDHEN and CDR2 SYDVKM. Trimming cost V 5 bases and J 7 bases; bases outside gene matches: 11.

CDR3 sequence reads: CASTGPLNTEAFF. The CDR3 DNA reads TGTGCCTCAACAGGGCCCCTTAACACTGAAGCTTTCTTT. The chain is built from TRBV10-3 and TRBJ1-1, with a possible D match to TRBD1 (6 bases). The V gene's germline CDR1 is ENHRY and CDR2 SYGVKD. The CDR3 length is 13 residues. V shed 11 bases and J shed 2 bases, with 15 bases lying between them.

Written as DNA, the CDR3 is TGTGCCAGCAGCTTAGGAGGTGCGGGGACAGGGGACGATCAGCCCCAGCATTTT. The encoded protein is CASSLGGAGTGDDQPQHF. This chain uses TRBV7-9 with TRBJ1-5, with 10 bases identical to TRBD1. Trimming took 1 base from V and 5 from J; bases not matched to a gene: 11. The germline V gene has CDR1 SEHNR and CDR2 FQNEAQ (reference sequence). This CDR3 is 18 amino acids long. Variable domain in full (rest from reference TRBV7-9 and TRBJ1-5): DTGVSQNPRHKITKRGQNVTFRCDPISEHNRLYWYRQTLGQGPEFLTYFQNEAQLEKSRLLSDRFSAERPKGSFSTLEIQRTEQGDSAMYLCASSLGGAGTGDDQPQHFGDGTRLSIL.

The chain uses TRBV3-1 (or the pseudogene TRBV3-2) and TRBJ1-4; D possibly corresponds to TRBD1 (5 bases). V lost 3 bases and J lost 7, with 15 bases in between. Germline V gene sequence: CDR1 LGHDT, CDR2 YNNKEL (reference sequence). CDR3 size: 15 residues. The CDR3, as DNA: TGTGCCAGCAGCCAGCAGCAGGGCGCTGGTGAAAAACTGTTTTTT. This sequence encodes CASSQQQGAGEKLFF.

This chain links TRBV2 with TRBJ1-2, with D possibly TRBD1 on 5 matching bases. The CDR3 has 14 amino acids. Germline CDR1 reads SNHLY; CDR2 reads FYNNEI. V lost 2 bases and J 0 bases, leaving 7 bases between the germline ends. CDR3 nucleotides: TGTGCCAGCAGTGAACAGGGTCCTAACTATGGCTACACCTTC. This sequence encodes CASSEQGPNYGYTF.

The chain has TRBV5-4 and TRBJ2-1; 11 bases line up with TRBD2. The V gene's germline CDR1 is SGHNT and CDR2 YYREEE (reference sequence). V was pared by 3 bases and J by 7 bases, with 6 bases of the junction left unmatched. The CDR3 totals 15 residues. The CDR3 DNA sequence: TGTGCCAGCAGCTCGGGGACTAGCGGAGTTAATGAGCAGTTCTTC. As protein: CASSSGTSGVNEQFF.

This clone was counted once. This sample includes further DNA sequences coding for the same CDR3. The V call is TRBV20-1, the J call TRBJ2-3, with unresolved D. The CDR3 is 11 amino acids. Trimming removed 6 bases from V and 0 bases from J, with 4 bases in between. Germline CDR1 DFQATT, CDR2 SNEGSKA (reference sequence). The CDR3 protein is CSAGSTDTQYF. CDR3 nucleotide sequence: TGCAGTGCGGGCAGCACAGATACGCAGTATTTT.

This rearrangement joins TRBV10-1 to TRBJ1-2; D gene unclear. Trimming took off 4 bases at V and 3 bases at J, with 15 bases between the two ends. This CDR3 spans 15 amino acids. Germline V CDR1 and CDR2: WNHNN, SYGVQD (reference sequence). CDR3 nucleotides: TGCGCCAGCAGTGGGGGAGCGACACCGTACTATGGCTACACCTTC. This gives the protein CASSGGATPYYGYTF.

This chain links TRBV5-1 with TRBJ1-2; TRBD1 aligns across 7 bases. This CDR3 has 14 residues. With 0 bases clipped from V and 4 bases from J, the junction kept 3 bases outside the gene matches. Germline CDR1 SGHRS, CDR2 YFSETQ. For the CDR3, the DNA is TGCGCCAGCAGCTTGGCTGACAGGGCCTATGGCTACACCTTC. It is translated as CASSLADRAYGYTF.

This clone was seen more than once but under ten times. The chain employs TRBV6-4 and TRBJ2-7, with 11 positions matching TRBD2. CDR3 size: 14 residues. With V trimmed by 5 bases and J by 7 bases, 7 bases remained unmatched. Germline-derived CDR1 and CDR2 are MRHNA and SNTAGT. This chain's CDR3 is CASSSTSGSGEQYF. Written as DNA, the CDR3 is TGTGCCAGCAGTAGTACTAGCGGGAGTGGTGAGCAGTACTTC.

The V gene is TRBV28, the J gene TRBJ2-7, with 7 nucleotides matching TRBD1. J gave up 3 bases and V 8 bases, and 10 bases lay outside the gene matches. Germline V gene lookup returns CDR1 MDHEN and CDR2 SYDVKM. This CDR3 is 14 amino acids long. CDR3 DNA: TGTGCCAGCTGCTACGGAGGACAGGTCTACGAGCAGTACTTC. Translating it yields CASCYGGQVYEQYF. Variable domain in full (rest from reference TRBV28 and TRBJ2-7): DVKVTQSSRYLVKRTGEKVFLECVQDMDHENMFWYRQDPGLGLRLIYFSYDVKMKEKGDIPEGYSVSREKKERFSLILESASTNQTSMYLCASCYGGQVYEQYFGPGTRLTVT.

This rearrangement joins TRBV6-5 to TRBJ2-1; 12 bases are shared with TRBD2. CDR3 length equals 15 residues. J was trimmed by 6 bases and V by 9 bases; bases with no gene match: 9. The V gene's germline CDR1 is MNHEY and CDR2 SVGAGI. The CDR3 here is CASQNPGLAGNEQFF. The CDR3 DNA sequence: TGTGCCAGTCAAAACCCGGGACTAGCGGGCAATGAGCAGTTCTTC.

The CDR3 spells CASSPRARTGGTEAFF. CDR3 sequence (DNA): TGTGCCAGCAGTCCTAGGGCCCGGACAGGGGGCACTGAAGCTTTCTTT. The chain carries TRBV9 and TRBJ1-1; TRBD1 agrees at 10 bases. Germline lookup yields CDR1 SGDLS and CDR2 YYNGEE. CDR3 size: 16 residues. V lost 5 bases and J lost 4; bases outside the gene matches: 11.

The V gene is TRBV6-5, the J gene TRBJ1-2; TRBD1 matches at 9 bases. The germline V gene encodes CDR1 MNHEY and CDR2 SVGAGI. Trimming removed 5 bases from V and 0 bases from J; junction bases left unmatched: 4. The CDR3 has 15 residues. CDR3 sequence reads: CASSPRDRANYGYTF. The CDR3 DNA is TGTGCCAGCAGTCCCCGGGACAGGGCTAACTATGGCTACACCTTC.

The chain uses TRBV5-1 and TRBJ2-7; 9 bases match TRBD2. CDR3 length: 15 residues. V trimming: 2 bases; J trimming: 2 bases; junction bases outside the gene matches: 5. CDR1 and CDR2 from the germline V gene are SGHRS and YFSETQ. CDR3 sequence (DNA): TGCGCCAGCAGCTTTAGCGGGAGCGCTCCCTACGAGCAGTACTTC. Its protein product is CASSFSGSAPYEQYF.